This T cell receptor beta chain was captured in a study of blood T cell repertoires in COVID-19. Sequencing used immunoSEQ multiplex PCR; TCRdb keeps in-frame clones, though not all of them. The repertoire holds roughly 87,000 clones, nearly 90% seen once, with roughly 4.9% in the top ten. Looked up from germline, CDR1 is SGHDT and CDR2 is YYEEEE. The CDR3 length is 13 residues. The V segment lost 5 bases and the J segment 4 bases; nucleotides outside the gene matches: 4. The sequenced material came from peripheral blood. The TCR sequence derives from a woman of 80 years or more with active COVID-19. The genes are TRBV5-6 and TRBJ2-3; 7 bases align to TRBD1. For the CDR3, the DNA is TGTGCCAGCAGGAGACAGGGCGCAGATACGCAGTATTTT. Its protein is CASRRQGADTQYF.